The clone carrying this T cell receptor beta chain has more than one count but fewer than ten. Antigen specificity is unknown. The CDR3 contains 13 residues. The ends lost 6 bases at V and 6 bases at J; junction bases unmatched: 5. The source of the sample is a study of human T cells and chemical hapten exposure. Overall study findings and caveats: Donors had alopecia, so their immune response may differ from healthy people's. TCRs exceeding a frequency of 1 in 1000 stayed unchanged under DPC sensitization.

In the library, unique molecular identifiers were attached to individual cDNA molecules. MiXCR was run by TCRdb on the RACE reads, yielding one entry per CDR3 protein. The sample includes tens of thousands of distinct CDR3 sequences, 11% of them seen just once. Time point in this sample: patch test 3, about 24 weeks after DPC sensitization. Treatment specified: therapeutic diphenylcyclopropenone sensitization with weekly scalp DPC. The chain couples TRBV12-3 or TRBV12-4 to TRBJ1-5, with TRBD1 identical over 7 bases. Sequencing was performed on whole blood, taken in connection with sensitization to the hapten diphenylcyclopropenone (DPC). The origin of this receptor is a woman between 50 and 59 years old with alopecia areata. Some clones in this sample may be carry-over from other donors' samples. The CDR3 DNA follows: TGTGCCAGCAGACCCGGACAGGTTCAGCCCCAGCATTTT. It encodes CASRPGQVQPQHF.